This T cell receptor beta chain originates from a study of T-cell reconstitution after alpha-beta-depleted transplantation in children. V was trimmed by 3 bases and J by 4 bases, leaving 7 bases between them. Germline V gene sequence: CDR1 MDHEN, CDR2 SYDVKM. This CDR3 spans 14 amino acids. Study-wide findings and caveats: Approximately two months post-transplant, alpha-beta T cells reportedly originated from several hundred expanded graft clones.

Preparation of the TCRbeta library used unique molecular identifiers. TCRdb used MiXCR to reprocess the PCR reads, holding one entry per CDR3 protein. The data contain about 470,000 distinct CDR3 sequences, roughly 43% of them singletons. A remark on this clonotype: Antigen: not known.

The specimen was PBMCs, collected before TCRalphabeta/CD19-depleted stem cell transplant. This sequence joins TRBV28 and TRBJ1-6, with a weak D call TRBD1 (6 bases). This clonotype was sampled from a girl aged 2 to 9 with aplastic anemia, due to receive a stem cell transplant. DNA of the CDR3: TGTGCCAGCAGTTTTACAGGGTATAATTCACCCCTCCACTTT. Protein: CASSFTGYNSPLHF.